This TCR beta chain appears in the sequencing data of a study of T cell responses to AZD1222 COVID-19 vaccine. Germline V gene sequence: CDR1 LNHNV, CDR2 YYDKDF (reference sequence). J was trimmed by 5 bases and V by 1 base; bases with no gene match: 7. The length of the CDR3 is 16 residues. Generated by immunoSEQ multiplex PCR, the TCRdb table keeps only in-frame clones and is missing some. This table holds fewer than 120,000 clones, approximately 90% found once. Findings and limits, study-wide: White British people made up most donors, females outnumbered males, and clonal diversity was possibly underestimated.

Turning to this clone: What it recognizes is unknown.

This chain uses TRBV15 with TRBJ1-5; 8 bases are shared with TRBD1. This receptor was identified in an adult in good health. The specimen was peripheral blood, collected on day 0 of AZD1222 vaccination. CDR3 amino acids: CATSRAKTGEDQPQHF. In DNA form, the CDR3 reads TGTGCCACCAGCAGAGCGAAGACAGGGGAGGATCAGCCCCAGCATTTT.